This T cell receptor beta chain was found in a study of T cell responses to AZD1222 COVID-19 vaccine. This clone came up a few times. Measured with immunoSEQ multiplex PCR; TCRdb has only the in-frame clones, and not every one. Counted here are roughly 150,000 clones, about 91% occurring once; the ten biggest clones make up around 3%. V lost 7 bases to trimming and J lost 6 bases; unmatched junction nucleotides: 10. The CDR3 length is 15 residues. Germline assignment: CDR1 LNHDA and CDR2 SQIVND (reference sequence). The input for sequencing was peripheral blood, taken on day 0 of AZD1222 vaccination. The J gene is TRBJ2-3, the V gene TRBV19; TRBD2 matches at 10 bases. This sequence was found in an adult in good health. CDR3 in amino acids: CASTLASGRMDTQYF. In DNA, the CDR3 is TGTGCCAGTACCTTGGCTAGCGGGAGAATGGATACGCAGTATTTT. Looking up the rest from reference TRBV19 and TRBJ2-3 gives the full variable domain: DGGITQSPKYLFRKEGQNVTLSCEQNLNHDAMYWYRQDPGQGLRLIYYSQIVNDFQKGDIAEGYSVSREKKESFPLTVTSAQKNPTAFYLCASTLASGRMDTQYFGPGTRLTVL.